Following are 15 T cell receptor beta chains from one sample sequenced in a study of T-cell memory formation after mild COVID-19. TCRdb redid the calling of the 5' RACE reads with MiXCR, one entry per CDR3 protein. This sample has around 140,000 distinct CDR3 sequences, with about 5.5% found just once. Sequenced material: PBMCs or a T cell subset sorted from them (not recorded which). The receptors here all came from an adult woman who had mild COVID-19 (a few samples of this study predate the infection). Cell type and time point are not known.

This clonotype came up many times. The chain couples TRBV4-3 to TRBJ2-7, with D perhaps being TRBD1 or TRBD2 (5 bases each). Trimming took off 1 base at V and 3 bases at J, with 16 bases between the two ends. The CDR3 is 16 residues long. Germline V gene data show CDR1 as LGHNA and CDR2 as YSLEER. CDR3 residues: CASSQVSGSARYEQYF. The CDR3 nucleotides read TGCGCCAGCAGCCAAGTATCAGGGAGCGCCCGCTACGAGCAGTACTTC.

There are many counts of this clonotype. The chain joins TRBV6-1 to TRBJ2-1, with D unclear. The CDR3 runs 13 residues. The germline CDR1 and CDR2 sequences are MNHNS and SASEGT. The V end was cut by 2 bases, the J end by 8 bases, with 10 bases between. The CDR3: CASSEQVGYEQFF. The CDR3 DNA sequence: TGTGCCAGCAGTGAACAGGTTGGATATGAGCAGTTCTTC.

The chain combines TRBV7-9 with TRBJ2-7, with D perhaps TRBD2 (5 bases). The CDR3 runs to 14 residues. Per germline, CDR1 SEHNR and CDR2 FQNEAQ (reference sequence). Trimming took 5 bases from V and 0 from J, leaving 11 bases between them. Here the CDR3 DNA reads TGTGCCAGCAGCCTAACCGGGATCTCCTACGAGCAGTACTTC. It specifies CASSLTGISYEQYF.

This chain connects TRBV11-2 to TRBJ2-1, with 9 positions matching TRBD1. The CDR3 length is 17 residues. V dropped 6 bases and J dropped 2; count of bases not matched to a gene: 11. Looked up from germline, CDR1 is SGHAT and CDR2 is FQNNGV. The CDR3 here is CASRRPGQGGPYNEQFF. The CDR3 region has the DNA TGTGCCAGCAGACGCCCGGGACAGGGCGGTCCCTACAATGAGCAGTTCTTC.

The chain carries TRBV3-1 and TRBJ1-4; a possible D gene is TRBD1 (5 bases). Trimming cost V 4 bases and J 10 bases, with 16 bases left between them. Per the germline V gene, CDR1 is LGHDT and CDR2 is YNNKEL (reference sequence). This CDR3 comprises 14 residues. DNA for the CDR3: TGTGCCAGCAGCCGCCGGGACCTCTTTGGAAAACTGTTTTTT. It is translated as CASSRRDLFGKLFF.

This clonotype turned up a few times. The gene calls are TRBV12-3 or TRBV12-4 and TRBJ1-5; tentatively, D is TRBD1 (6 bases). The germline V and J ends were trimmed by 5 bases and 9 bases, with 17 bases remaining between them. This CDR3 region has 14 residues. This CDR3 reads CASSRDIPGRPQHF. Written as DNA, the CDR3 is TGTGCCAGCAGTCGGGACATCCCCGGGCGGCCCCAGCATTTT.

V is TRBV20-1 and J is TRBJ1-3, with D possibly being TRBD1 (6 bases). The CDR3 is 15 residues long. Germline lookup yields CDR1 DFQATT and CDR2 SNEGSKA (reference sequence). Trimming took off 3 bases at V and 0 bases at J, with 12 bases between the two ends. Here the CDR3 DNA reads TGCAGTGCTAGCGGACAGTTTAGCTCTGGAAACACCATATATTTT. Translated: CSASGQFSSGNTIYF.

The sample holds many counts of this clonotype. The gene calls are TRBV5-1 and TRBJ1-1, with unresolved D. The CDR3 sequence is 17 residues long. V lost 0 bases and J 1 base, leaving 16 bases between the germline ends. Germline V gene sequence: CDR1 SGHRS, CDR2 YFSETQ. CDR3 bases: TGCGCCAGCAGCTTGGATCTGATAGGGATGGGGAACACTGAAGCTTTCTTT. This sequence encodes CASSLDLIGMGNTEAFF.

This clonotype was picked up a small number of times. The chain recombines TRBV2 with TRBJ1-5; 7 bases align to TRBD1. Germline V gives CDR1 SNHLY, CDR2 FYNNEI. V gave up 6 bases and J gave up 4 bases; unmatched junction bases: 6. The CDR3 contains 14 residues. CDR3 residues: CASSLTGINQPQHF. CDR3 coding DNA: TGTGCCAGCAGCCTGACAGGGATTAATCAGCCCCAGCATTTT.

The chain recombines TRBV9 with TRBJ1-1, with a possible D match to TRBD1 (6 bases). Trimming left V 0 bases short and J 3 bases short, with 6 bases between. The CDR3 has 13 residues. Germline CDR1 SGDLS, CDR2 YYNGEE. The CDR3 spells CASSVAGDTEAFF. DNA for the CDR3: TGTGCCAGCAGCGTAGCAGGGGACACTGAAGCTTTCTTT.

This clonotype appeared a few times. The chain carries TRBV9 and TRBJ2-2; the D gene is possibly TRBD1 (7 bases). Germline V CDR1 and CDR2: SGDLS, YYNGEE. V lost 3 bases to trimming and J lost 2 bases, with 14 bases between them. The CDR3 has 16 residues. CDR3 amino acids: CASSERGDRNTGELFF. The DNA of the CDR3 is TGTGCCAGCAGCGAGAGGGGGGACAGAAACACCGGGGAGCTGTTTTTT.

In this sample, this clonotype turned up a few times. The CDR3 sequence is CASSQDDAGQGSNEQFF. Here the CDR3 DNA reads TGCGCCAGCAGCCAAGATGATGCCGGACAGGGCTCAAATGAGCAGTTCTTC. The chain has TRBV4-3 and TRBJ2-1; the match to TRBD1 covers 8 bases. The V gene's germline CDR1 is LGHNA and CDR2 YSLEER. Trimming at V came to 0 bases and at J to 7 bases, leaving 11 bases not matched to a gene. The length of the CDR3 is 17 residues.

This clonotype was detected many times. CDR3 nucleotides: TGTGCCAGCAGCGTTAGCGGGAGGACGACAGATACGCAGTATTTT. As protein: CASSVSGRTTDTQYF. The chain employs TRBV9 and TRBJ2-3; 10 nucleotides agree with TRBD2. The V segment lost 2 bases and the J segment 3 bases; nucleotides outside the gene matches: 3. The CDR3 covers 15 residues. The V gene's germline CDR1 is SGDLS and CDR2 YYNGEE.

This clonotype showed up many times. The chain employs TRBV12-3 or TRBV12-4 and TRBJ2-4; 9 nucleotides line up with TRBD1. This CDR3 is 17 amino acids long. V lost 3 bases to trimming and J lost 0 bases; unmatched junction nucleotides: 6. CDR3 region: CASSLGTGRLAKNIQYF. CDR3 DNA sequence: TGTGCCAGCAGTTTGGGGACAGGGAGGTTAGCCAAAAACATTCAGTACTTC.

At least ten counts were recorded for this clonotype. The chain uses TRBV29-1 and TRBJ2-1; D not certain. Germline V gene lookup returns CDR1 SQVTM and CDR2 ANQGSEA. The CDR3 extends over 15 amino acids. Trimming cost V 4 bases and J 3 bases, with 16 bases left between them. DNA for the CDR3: TGCAGCGTTGGAGGCGGCCAGGACCTCTACAATGAGCAGTTCTTC. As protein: CSVGGGQDLYNEQFF.